Listed here is a single T cell receptor (beta chain). The antigen is unknown. The sample is drawn from a study of cytomegalovirus exposure and HLA in healthy donors. Study-wide results and limits: Researchers had no immune exposure information except CMV serostatus available. A missense DCLRE1C variant was associated with V- and J-gene trimming of TCR beta chains in a later analysis, and an independent cohort replicated the association. The authors later found HLA-associated TCR beta chains more clonally expanded than equally common others.

The PCR contained 60 Vbeta and 13 Jbeta primers. As handled by the study authors: An analysis that came later counted tens of millions of unique TCR beta chains, about 10 million shared. The protocol was immunoSEQ multiplex PCR, while the TCRdb copy is restricted to in-frame clones and leaves out a portion. The V and J calls and clone size come from that table; D and trimming were worked out from the DNA. Of over 150,000 clones in the sample, around 72% are singletons; the top ten hold approximately 1.5%. Germline CDR1 LNHNV, CDR2 YYDKDF (reference sequence). Trimming removed 1 base at V and 6 bases at J, with 4 bases between. The CDR3 has 11 residues.

Sequenced sample: PBMCs. The chain uses TRBV15 and TRBJ2-7; D is uncertain. The sequence came from a man between 50 and 59 years old in good health and CMV-seronegative. CDR3 bases: TGTGCCACCAGCAGAGGGCTCGAGCAGTACTTC. Encoded protein: CATSRGLEQYF.